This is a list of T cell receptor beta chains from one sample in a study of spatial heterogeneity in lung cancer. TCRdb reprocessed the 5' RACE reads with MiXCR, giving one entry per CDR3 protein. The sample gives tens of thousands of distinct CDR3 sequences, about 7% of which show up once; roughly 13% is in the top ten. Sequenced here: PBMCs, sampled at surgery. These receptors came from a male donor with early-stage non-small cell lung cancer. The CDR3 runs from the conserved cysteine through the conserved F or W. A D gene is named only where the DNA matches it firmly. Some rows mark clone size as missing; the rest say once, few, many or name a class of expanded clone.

cdr3_aa: CASSMGGRTDTQYF
cdr3_nt: TGCGCCAGCTCAATGGGGGGTCGCACAGATACGCAGTATTTT
clone_size: NA
v_call: TRBV10-2
d_call: NA
j_call: TRBJ2-3

cdr3_aa: CASSQGQGYLNIQYF
cdr3_nt: TGTGCCAGCAGCCAAGGGCAGGGGTACTTAAACATTCAGTACTTC
clone_size: many
v_call: TRBV5-8
d_call: NA
j_call: TRBJ2-4

cdr3_aa: CASNAAASTDTQYF
cdr3_nt: TGCGCCAGCAATGCAGCGGCTAGCACAGATACGCAGTATTTT
clone_size: many
v_call: TRBV5-1
d_call: NA
j_call: TRBJ2-3

cdr3_aa: CASSYSSGQSYNEQFF
cdr3_nt: TGTGCCAGCAGTTACTCCTCGGGACAGTCATACAATGAGCAGTTCTTC
clone_size: many
v_call: TRBV6-2/TRBV6-3
d_call: TRBD1
j_call: TRBJ2-1

cdr3_aa: CASSELRAGEQFF
cdr3_nt: TGTGCCAGCAGTGAGTTGCGTGCCGGTGAGCAGTTCTTC
clone_size: many
v_call: TRBV2
d_call: NA
j_call: TRBJ2-1

cdr3_aa: CSAALAAGGRTDTQYF
cdr3_nt: TGCAGTGCTGCCCTAGCAGCGGGGGGCCGCACAGATACGCAGTATTTT
clone_size: NA
v_call: TRBV20-1
d_call: TRBD2
j_call: TRBJ2-3

cdr3_aa: CASSLSISGRRNTQYF
cdr3_nt: TGTGCCAGCAGCTTAAGTATCAGCGGGAGAAGGAATACGCAGTATTTT
clone_size: many
v_call: TRBV7-2
d_call: TRBD2
j_call: TRBJ2-3

cdr3_aa: CASLFTDTQYF
cdr3_nt: TGTGCCAGCCTCTTCACAGATACGCAGTATTTT
clone_size: medium-sized
v_call: TRBV2
d_call: NA
j_call: TRBJ2-3

cdr3_aa: CASRTDTEAFF
cdr3_nt: TGTGCCAGCAGGACGGACACTGAAGCTTTCTTT
clone_size: medium-sized
v_call: TRBV3-1
d_call: NA
j_call: TRBJ1-1

cdr3_aa: CSAVTGGVYGYTF
cdr3_nt: TGCAGTGCTGTGACAGGGGGCGTCTATGGCTACACCTTC
clone_size: few
v_call: TRBV20-1
d_call: TRBD1
j_call: TRBJ1-2